The sequence of this T cell receptor (beta chain) was determined in a study of T cells expressing NK-cell markers. Study results and limitations: Dominance of the CD3+CD56-NKG2C+ fraction by these clonotypes also held in several donors.

In germline, CDR1 is SEHNR, CDR2 FQNEAQ (reference sequence). CDR3 length: 17 residues. TCRdb reprocessed the 5' RACE reads and keeps a single row for each CDR3 protein, giving no DNA. The clone table shows 300,000 to 500,000 distinct CDR3 sequences, with the ten largest holding approximately 12%. Remarks on this clonotype: The target antigen is unknown.

The V and J genes are TRBV7-9 and TRBJ1-3; as DNA is missing, the TRBD1 call by TCRdb cannot be tested. The specimen was blood T cells: a sorted CD56 or NKG2C T cell subset, CD4+ or CD8+ T cells, or bulk PBMC T cells (not recorded which). The sequence was collected from a woman in her forties or fifties in good health. CDR3 loop: CASQRGRDGSSGNTIYF. Full variable domain (rest looked up from reference TRBV7-9 and TRBJ1-3): DTGVSQNPRHKITKRGQNVTFRCDPISEHNRLYWYRQTLGQGPEFLTYFQNEAQLEKSRLLSDRFSAERPKGSFSTLEIQRTEQGDSAMYLCASQRGRDGSSGNTIYFGEGSWLTVV.